This T cell receptor beta chain derives from a study of T cells in Graves' hyperthyroidism and ophthalmopathy. This clonotype was picked up many times. The investigators amplified TCR beta CDR3 regions from RNA transcripts. In the first-round RT-PCR of the TCR CDR3, the HTBI primer set was used. Each CDR3 protein is one row after TCRdb ran MiXCR on the multiplex PCR reads. The repertoire holds about 260,000 distinct CDR3 sequences, 20% to 25% seen once, with about 30% in the top ten. Trimming removed 2 bases at V and 0 bases at J, with 7 bases between. Germline assignment: CDR1 MNHEY and CDR2 SVGAGI. The CDR3 covers 15 residues.

The sample consisted of blood. The chain has TRBV6-5 and TRBJ2-2; D gene uncertain. The TCR originated in a man aged 40-55 years with Graves' hyperthyroidism that later progressed to Graves' ophthalmopathy. The DNA for the CDR3 is TGTGCCAGCAGTTACGCTCAGACGAACACCGGGGAGCTGTTTTTT. The encoded protein is CASSYAQTNTGELFF.